These T cell receptor beta chains were read from a single sample in a study of blood T cell repertoires in COVID-19. The assay was immunoSEQ multiplex PCR, and TCRdb's table has in-frame clones only and misses some. This table has a few hundred thousand clones, 80% to 90% appearing once. Sequenced material: peripheral blood. The receptors stem from a man aged 60-69 years with acute or convalescent COVID-19. Each CDR3 is given with its conserved first and last residue. The D gene is left open where the match is weak. Clone sizes are given selectively: once, few, many, or a class where the clone is expanded.

size,J,D,V,CDR3,DNA
-,TRBJ2-7,-,TRBV11-3,CASSPGDEFSYEQYF,TGTGCCAGCAGCCCGGGTGATGAGTTCTCCTACGAGCAGTACTTC
-,TRBJ2-1,TRBD2,TRBV7-9,CASSLTSGSNEQFF,TGTGCCAGCAGCCTCACTAGCGGGAGTAATGAGCAGTTCTTC
-,TRBJ2-4,TRBD1,TRBV6-5,CASSYDRGGADIQYF,TGTGCCAGCAGTTATGACAGGGGGGGCGCGGACATTCAGTACTTC
-,TRBJ1-5,TRBD1,TRBV27,CASSPKSGTGGSFSNQPQHF,TGTGCCAGCAGTCCTAAATCCGGGACAGGGGGCTCCTTTAGCAATCAGCCCCAGCATTTT
-,TRBJ2-7,TRBD1,TRBV6-5,CASSPPTGGSYEQYF,TGTGCCAGCAGTCCACCGACAGGGGGCTCCTACGAGCAGTACTTC
once,TRBJ2-7,TRBD1,TRBV12-5,CASGHGQGSAYEQYF,TGTGCTAGTGGTCACGGACAGGGTTCCGCCTACGAGCAGTACTTC
-,TRBJ1-4,-,TRBV5-1,CASSLRQAATNEKLFF,TGCGCCAGCAGCTTGCGACAGGCCGCAACTAATGAAAAACTGTTTTTT
-,TRBJ2-1,TRBD2,TRBV20-1,CSQIAGEQFF,TGCAGTCAGATAGCGGGAGAACAGTTCTTC
-,TRBJ1-2,-,TRBV7-3,CASSGDRPGGYTF,TGTGCCAGCAGCGGCGACAGGCCTGGGGGCTACACCTTC
-,TRBJ2-7,TRBD2,TRBV6-5,CASSWTSGSYEQYF,TGTGCCAGCAGTTGGACTAGCGGCTCCTACGAGCAGTACTTC
once,TRBJ2-1,-,TRBV24-1,CATSGAGVHEQFF,TGTGCCACCAGTGGAGCAGGGGTGCATGAGCAGTTCTTC
-,TRBJ1-4,-,TRBV10-3,CAISAGDNEKLFF,TGTGCCATCTCGGCAGGGGATAATGAAAAACTGTTTTTT
once,TRBJ1-6,-,TRBV11-2,CASSLWERRSSYNSPLHF,TGTGCCAGCAGCTTATGGGAGCGGAGAAGCTCCTATAATTCACCCCTCCACTTT
-,TRBJ2-7,-,TRBV6-5,CASSSPGHRSYEQYF,TGTGCCAGCAGTAGTCCGGGACACCGCTCCTACGAGCAGTACTTC
-,TRBJ2-4,TRBD2,TRBV19,CASSIAAGVDIQYF,TGTGCCAGTAGTATAGCGGCGGGAGTTGACATTCAGTACTTC
-,TRBJ2-2,-,TRBV11-3,CASSHGGIKSGELFF,TGTGCCAGCAGCCACGGGGGAATCAAGTCCGGGGAGCTGTTTTTT
-,TRBJ2-2,TRBD1,TRBV19,CASSTSGGPGELFF,TGTGCCAGTAGCACCTCAGGGGGCCCCGGGGAGCTGTTTTTT
-,TRBJ2-7,-,TRBV11-1,CASSLGGFPYEQYF,TGTGCCAGCAGCTTAGGAGGGTTCCCCTACGAGCAGTACTTC
-,TRBJ2-3,-,TRBV11-3,CASSLRGAEGADTQYF,TGTGCCAGCAGCTTAAGGGGAGCGGAGGGAGCAGATACGCAGTATTTT
-,TRBJ1-2,TRBD1,TRBV6-5,CASSRTGGADYGYTF,TGTGCCAGCAGCCGTACAGGGGGCGCTGACTATGGCTACACCTTC
-,TRBJ1-2,TRBD1,TRBV28,CASSSPDRAGGYTF,TGTGCCAGCAGCTCCCCCGACAGGGCTGGTGGCTACACCTTC
-,TRBJ1-5,-,TRBV4-1,CASSQEGGIGQPQHF,TGCGCCAGCAGCCAAGAGGGAGGGATCGGTCAGCCCCAGCATTTT
-,TRBJ1-6,-,TRBV27,CASSWTVSYNSPLHF,TGTGCCAGCAGTTGGACAGTGTCCTATAATTCACCCCTCCACTTT
-,TRBJ2-6,TRBD1,TRBV5-8,CASSLAQGAGSGANVLTF,TGTGCCAGCAGCTTGGCGCAGGGGGCGGGCTCTGGGGCCAACGTCCTGACTTTC
-,TRBJ1-2,-,TRBV7-2,CASSLASVNYGYTF,TGTGCCAGCAGCTTAGCGTCAGTTAACTATGGCTACACCTTC
-,TRBJ2-7,TRBD2,TRBV9,CASSVASGSYEQYF,TGTGCCAGCAGCGTAGCTAGCGGATCCTACGAGCAGTACTTC